This TCR beta chain was documented in a study of a mutant IDH1 vaccine in newly diagnosed glioma. Study context: Treated patients comprised around 62% males and approximately 40% females, mean age about 43 years. Pretreatment consisted of radiotherapy, temozolomide, or both, with most receiving both.

Germline CDR1 and CDR2: MDHEN and SYDVKM. The CDR3 is made up of 13 amino acids. Between the trimmed V and J ends, which lost 8 bases and 6 bases, there was a span of 16 bases. Only one count was recorded for this clone. The antigen remains unidentified. Time point described: week 5, during vaccination. Every single dose of the vaccine, 300 ug of mutant IDH1 20-mer peptide, came with topical imiquimod. Using immunoSEQ multiplex PCR, the repertoire was profiled, and TCRdb retains in-frame clones only, with some absent. The sample lists roughly 42,000 clones, roughly 85% occurring once. The rearrangement links TRBV28 to TRBJ1-2, with D possibly matching TRBD1 (6 bases). This sequence originates from a man aged 35 to 55 with glioma. The sample in question was PBMCs, obtained from a glioma patient whose treatment included an IDH1 peptide vaccine. CDR3 coding DNA: TGTGCCAGCGGAAGAACAGGGAGGGATGGCTACACCTTC. Translating gives CASGRTGRDGYTF.